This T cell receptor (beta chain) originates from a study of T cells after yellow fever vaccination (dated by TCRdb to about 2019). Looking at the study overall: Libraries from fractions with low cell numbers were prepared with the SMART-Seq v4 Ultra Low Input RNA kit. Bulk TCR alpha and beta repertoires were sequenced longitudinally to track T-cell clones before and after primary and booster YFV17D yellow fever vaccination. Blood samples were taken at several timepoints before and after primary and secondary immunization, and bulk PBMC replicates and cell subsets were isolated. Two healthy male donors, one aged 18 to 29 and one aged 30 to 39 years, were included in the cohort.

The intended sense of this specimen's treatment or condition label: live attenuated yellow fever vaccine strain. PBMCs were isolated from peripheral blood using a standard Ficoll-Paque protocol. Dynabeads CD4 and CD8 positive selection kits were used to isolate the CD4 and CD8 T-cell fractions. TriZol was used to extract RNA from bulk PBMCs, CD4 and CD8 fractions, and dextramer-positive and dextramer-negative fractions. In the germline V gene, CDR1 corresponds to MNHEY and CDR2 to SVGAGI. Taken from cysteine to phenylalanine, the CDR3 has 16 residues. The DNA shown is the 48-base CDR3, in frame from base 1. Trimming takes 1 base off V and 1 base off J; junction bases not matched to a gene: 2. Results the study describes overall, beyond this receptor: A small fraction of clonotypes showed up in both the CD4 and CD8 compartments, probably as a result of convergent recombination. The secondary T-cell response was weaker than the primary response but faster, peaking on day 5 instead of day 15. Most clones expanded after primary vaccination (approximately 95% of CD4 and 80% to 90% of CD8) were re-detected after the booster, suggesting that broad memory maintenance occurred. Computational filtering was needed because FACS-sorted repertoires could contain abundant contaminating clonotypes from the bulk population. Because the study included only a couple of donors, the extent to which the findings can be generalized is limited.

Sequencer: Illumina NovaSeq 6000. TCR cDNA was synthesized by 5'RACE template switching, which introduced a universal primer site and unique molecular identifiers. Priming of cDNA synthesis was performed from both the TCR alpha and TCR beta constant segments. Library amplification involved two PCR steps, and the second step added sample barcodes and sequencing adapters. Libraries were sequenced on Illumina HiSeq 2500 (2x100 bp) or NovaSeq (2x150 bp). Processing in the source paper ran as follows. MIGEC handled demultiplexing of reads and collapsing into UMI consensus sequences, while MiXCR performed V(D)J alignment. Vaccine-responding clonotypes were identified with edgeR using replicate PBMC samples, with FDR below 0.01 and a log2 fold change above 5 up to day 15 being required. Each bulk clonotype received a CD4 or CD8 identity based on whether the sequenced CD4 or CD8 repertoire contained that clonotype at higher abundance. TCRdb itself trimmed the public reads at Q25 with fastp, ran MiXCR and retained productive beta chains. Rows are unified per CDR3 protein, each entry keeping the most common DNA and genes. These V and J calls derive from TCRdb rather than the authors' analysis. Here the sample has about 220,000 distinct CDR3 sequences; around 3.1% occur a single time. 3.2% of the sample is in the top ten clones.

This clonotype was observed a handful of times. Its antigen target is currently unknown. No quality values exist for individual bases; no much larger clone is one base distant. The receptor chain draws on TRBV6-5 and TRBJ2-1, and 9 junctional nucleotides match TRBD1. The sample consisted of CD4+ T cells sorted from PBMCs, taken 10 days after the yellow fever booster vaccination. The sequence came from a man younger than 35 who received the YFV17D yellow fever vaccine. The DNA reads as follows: TGTGCCAGCAGTTACTTGACAGGGGGGTCCTACAATGAGCAGTTCTTC. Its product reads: CASSYLTGGSYNEQFF.